This entry lists 5 T cell receptor beta chains sequenced from one sample in a study of T cell repertoires and HLA-DP antigens. Repertoires were generated with immunoSEQ multiplex PCR, while TCRdb's copy carries only in-frame clones and drops some. This sample has more than 90,000 clones, with 92% found just once. Their recognized antigens are unknown. Sequencing input: CD4+ T cells from PBMCs. Receptors originate from a woman aged 18-29 years in good health and CMV-seronegative.

The chain combines TRBV5-1 with TRBJ2-3; either TRBD1 or TRBD2 may fit D (5 bases each). V gave up 0 bases and J gave up 3 bases, with 14 bases separating them. The germline V gene has CDR1 SGHRS and CDR2 YFSETQ. There are 16 residues in the CDR3. The CDR3 spells CASSLGGRSSTDTQYF. CDR3 nucleotides: TGCGCCAGCAGCTTGGGGGGACGAAGTTCAACAGATACGCAGTATTTT.

The gene calls are TRBV5-1 and TRBJ2-7; 11 positions agree with TRBD1. This CDR3 is 15 amino acids long. Germline CDR1 reads SGHRS; CDR2 reads YFSETQ. Losses at the gene ends were 3 bases for V and 4 bases for J; bases not matched to a gene: 6. CDR3 in DNA: TGCGCCAGCAGCTCCTCCGGGACAGGGGGTTACGAGCAGTACTTC. It is translated as CASSSSGTGGYEQYF.

The rearrangement uses TRBV4-1 and TRBJ1-4, with D perhaps matching TRBD1 (5 bases). The CDR3 sequence is 14 residues long. Per the germline V gene, CDR1 is MGHRA and CDR2 is YSYEKL. The ends were cut back, 0 bases at V and 10 bases at J, with 12 bases in the middle. The CDR3 here is CASSQEEGDGKLFF. CDR3 nucleotide sequence: TGCGCCAGCAGCCAAGAGGAAGGGGACGGAAAACTGTTTTTT.

This chain uses TRBV29-1 with TRBJ2-3; the match to TRBD1 covers 7 bases. Trimming at V came to 3 bases and at J to 3 bases, leaving 9 bases not matched to a gene. The CDR3 covers 15 residues. CDR1 SQVTM and CDR2 ANQGSEA come from the germline V gene. The CDR3 DNA reads TGCAGCGTTGAGGGGAGCAGGGGGATAACAGATACGCAGTATTTT. Translated, it gives CSVEGSRGITDTQYF.

V usage is TRBV12-5 and J usage is TRBJ1-1, with 8 bases aligning to TRBD1. The CDR3 is 16 residues long. The germline CDR1 and CDR2 sequences are LGHNT and FRNRAP. Germline trimming cut 6 bases from V and 5 bases from J; bases unmatched to any gene: 14. CDR3 bases: TGTGCTAGTGGAGAGACCTCCGGACAGGGAAAAACTGAAGCTTTCTTT. Encoded protein: CASGETSGQGKTEAFF.